This T cell receptor (beta chain) was obtained from a study of blood T cells in healthy people across ages. The study, taken as a whole, reports: Age showed a roughly linear inverse relationship with TCR beta diversity per million T cells.

There were healthy Caucasian individuals from Russia, aged about 6 to 95, serving as donors. The study isolated at least 6 million PBMCs from each sample. Of note for this clonotype: Its antigen is currently unknown.

Primers used in a second PCR of roughly 6 to 12 cycles were a sample-barcoded 5' primer and a J-beta primer mix. TCRdb fed the 5' RACE reads into MiXCR, producing one record per CDR3 protein. The sample contains some 1,500,000 distinct CDR3 sequences, roughly 43% of which appear only once. The CDR3 covers 14 residues. Trimming pared 9 bases from V and 2 bases from J, leaving 14 bases between. The material sequenced was blood. The TCR originated in a woman in her late teens or twenties in good health. This sequence joins TRBV12-3 or TRBV12-4 and TRBJ1-3; tentative D call: TRBD1 (5 bases). CDR3 bases: TGTGCCAGTCCTTCCGGGACCCCTGGAAACACCATATATTTT. Protein: CASPSGTPGNTIYF.